These 10 T cell receptor beta chains were all obtained from the same sample, sequenced in a study of human CD8 memory T cell subsets. By UMI-labeled 5' RACE, the TCR beta libraries were made. TCRdb reprocessed the 5' RACE reads and stores each CDR3 protein as one record, lacking DNA. This specimen shows around 10,000 distinct CDR3 sequences; the ten leading clones hold 14% to 15%. Input material: CD8+ stem-like memory T cells (TSCM and TCM) sorted from PBMCs. Noted subset: stem-like memory CD8 T cells (TSTEM), CCR7+ PD-1- TIGIT-. These TCRs come from a human donor in good health.

V gene TRBV7-9 combines with J gene TRBJ1-6. The germline V gene encodes CDR1 SEHNR and CDR2 FQNEAQ (reference sequence). This CDR3 has 12 amino acids. The CDR3 reads CASSLSGSPLHF.

The J gene is TRBJ2-7, the V gene TRBV27; TCRdb's D call, TRBD1, is unchecked because there is no DNA. This CDR3 comprises 15 residues. Germline V CDR1 and CDR2: MNHEY, SMNVEV (reference sequence). CDR3 sequence reads: CASSPWTGFTYEQYF.

The J gene is TRBJ1-1, the V gene TRBV7-9. Germline assignment: CDR1 SEHNR and CDR2 FQNEAQ (reference sequence). The length of the CDR3 is 17 residues. The CDR3 loop is CASSLGALKRENTEAFF.

The chain has TRBV2 and TRBJ1-1. CDR3 length equals 13 residues. CDR1 and CDR2 (germline): SNHLY, FYNNEI. CDR3 amino acids: CASTAPMNTEAFF.

CDR3 in amino acids: CASSAGLAVYNEQFF. The rearrangement links TRBV28 to TRBJ2-1; there is no DNA to check the TCRdb D call of TRBD2. The CDR3 extends over 15 amino acids. In germline, CDR1 is MDHEN, CDR2 SYDVKM.

This rearrangement joins TRBV2 to TRBJ2-3; TCRdb names TRBD2, which stays unverified in the absence of DNA. There are 19 residues in the CDR3. The germline gives CDR1 SNHLY, CDR2 FYNNEI. The CDR3 sequence: CASSEASLAGRWSTDTQYF. Together with reference TRBV2 and TRBJ2-3, the CDR3 gives the full variable domain: EPEVTQTPSHQVTQMGQEVILRCVPISNHLYFYWYRQILGQKVEFLVSFYNNEISEKSEIFDDQFSVERPDGSNFTLKIRSTKLEDSAMYFCASSEASLAGRWSTDTQYFGPGTRLTVL.

This rearrangement joins TRBV29-1 to TRBJ2-3; TCRdb picks TRBD1, but there is no DNA to check that call. Germline CDR1 and CDR2: SQVTM and ANQGSEA. The length of the CDR3 is 20 residues. CDR3 protein: CSVEYLKRQGSDWGFDTQYF.

This chain joins TRBV10-1 and TRBJ2-7; TCRdb outputs TRBD1, but without DNA this stays unchecked. The length of the CDR3 is 13 residues. CDR1 and CDR2 (germline): WNHNN, SYGVQD (reference sequence). The CDR3 is CASSPVGPYEQYF.

V gene TRBV7-9 combines with J gene TRBJ2-5. The V gene's germline CDR1 is SEHNR and CDR2 FQNEAQ (reference sequence). This CDR3 is 12 amino acids long. This CDR3 is CASSLGAETQHF.

The chain carries TRBV27 and TRBJ2-7; TCRdb names TRBD1, which stays unverified in the absence of DNA. Per the germline V gene, CDR1 is MNHEY and CDR2 is SMNVEV (reference sequence). The CDR3 runs to 15 residues. Here the CDR3 reads CASSLGTGQSYEQYF.